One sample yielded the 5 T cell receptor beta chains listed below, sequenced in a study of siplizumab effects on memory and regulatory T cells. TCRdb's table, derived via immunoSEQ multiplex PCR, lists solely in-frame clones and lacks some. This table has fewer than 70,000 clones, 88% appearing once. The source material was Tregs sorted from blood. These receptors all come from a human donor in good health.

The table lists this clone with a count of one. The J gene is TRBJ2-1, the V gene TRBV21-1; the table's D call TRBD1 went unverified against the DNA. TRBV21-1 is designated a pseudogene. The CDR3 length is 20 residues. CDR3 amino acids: CASSKEKIDRARASYNEQFF. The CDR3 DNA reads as TGTGCCAGCAGCAAGGAAAAGATTGACAGGGCAAGAGCCTCCTACAATGAGCAGTTCTTC.

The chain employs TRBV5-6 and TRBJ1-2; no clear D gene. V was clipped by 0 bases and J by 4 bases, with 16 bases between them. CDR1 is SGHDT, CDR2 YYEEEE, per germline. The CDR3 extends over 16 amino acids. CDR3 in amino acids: CASSLETAAGSYGYTF. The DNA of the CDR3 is TGTGCCAGCAGCTTGGAAACGGCCGCAGGCTCCTATGGCTACACCTTC. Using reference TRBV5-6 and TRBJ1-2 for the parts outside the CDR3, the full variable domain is DAGVTQSPTHLIKTRGQQVTLRCSPKSGHDTVSWYQQALGQGPQFIFQYYEEEERQRGNFPDRFSGHQFPNYSSELNVNALLLGDSALYLCASSLETAAGSYGYTFGSGTRLTVV.

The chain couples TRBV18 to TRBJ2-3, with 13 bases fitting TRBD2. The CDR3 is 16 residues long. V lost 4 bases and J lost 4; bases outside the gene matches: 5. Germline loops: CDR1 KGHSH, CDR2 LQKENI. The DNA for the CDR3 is TGTGCCAGCTCACATACTAGCGGGAGGGCCTCAGATACGCAGTATTTT. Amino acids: CASSHTSGRASDTQYF.

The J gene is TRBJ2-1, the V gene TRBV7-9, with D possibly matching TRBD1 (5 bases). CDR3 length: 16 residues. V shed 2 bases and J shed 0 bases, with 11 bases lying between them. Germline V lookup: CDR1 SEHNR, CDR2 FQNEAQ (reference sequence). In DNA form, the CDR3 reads TGTGCCAGCAGCTTATTCGACAGAATCTCCTACAATGAGCAGTTCTTC. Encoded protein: CASSLFDRISYNEQFF.

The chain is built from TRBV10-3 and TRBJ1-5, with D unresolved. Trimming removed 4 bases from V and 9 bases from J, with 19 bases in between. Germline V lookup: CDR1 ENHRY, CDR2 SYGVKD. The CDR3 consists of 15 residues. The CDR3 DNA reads TGTGCCATCAGTGTTGACGACAACCCTTTGGGGCCCCAGCATTTT. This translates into CAISVDDNPLGPQHF.